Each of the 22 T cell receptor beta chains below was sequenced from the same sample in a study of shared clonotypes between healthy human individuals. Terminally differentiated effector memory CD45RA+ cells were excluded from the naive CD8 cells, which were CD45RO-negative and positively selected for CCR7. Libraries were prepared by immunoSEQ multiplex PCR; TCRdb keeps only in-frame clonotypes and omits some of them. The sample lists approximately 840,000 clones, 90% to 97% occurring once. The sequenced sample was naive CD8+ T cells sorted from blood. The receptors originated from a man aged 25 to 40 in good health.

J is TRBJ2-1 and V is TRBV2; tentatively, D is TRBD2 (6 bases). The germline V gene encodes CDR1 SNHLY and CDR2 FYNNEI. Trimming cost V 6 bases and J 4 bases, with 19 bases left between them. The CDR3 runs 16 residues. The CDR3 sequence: CASRPWVRGGYNEQFF. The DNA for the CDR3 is TGTGCCAGCAGGCCCTGGGTTAGGGGAGGATACAATGAGCAGTTCTTC.

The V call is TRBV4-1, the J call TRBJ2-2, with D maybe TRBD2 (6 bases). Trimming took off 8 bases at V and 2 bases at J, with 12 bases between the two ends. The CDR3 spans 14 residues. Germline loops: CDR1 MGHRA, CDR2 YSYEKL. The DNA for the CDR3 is TGCGCCAGCGCCACCGGGACTAACACCGGGGAGCTGTTTTTT. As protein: CASATGTNTGELFF.

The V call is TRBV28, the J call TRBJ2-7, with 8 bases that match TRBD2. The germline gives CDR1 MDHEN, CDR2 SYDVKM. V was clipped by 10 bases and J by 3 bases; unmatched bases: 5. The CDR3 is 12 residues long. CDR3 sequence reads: CATIAGSYEQYF. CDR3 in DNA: TGTGCCACCATAGCGGGGAGCTACGAGCAGTACTTC.

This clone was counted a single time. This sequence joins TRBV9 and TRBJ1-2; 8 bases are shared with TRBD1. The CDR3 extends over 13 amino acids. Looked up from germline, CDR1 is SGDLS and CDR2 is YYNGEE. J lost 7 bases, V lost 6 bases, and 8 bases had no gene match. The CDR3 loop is CASNRQGTTGYTF. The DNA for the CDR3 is TGTGCCAGCAACCGACAGGGGACGACTGGCTACACCTTC.

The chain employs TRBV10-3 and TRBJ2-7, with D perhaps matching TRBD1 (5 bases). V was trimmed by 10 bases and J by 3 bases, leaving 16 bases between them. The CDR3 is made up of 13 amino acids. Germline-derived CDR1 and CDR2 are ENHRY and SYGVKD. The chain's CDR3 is CASRQPHNYEQYF. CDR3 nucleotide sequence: TGTGCCAGCCGACAGCCCCATAACTACGAGCAGTACTTC.

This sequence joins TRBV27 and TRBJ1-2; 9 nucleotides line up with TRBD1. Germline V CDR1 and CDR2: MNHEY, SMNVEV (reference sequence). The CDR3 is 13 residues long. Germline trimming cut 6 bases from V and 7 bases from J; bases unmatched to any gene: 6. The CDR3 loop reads CASSFNRGRGYTF. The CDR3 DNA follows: TGTGCCAGCAGCTTTAACAGGGGGCGTGGCTACACCTTC.

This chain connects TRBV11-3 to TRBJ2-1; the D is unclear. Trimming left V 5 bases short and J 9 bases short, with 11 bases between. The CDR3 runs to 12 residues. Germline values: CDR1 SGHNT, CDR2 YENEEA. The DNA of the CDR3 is TGTGCCAGCAGCCCCCCCTCGGGTGAGCAGTTCTTC. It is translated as CASSPPSGEQFF.

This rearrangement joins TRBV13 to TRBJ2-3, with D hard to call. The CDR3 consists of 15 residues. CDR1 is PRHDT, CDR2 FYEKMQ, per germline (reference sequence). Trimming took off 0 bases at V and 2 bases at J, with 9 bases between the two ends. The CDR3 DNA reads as TGTGCCAGCAGCTTAGGCCTCGATAACACAGATACGCAGTATTTT. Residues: CASSLGLDNTDTQYF.

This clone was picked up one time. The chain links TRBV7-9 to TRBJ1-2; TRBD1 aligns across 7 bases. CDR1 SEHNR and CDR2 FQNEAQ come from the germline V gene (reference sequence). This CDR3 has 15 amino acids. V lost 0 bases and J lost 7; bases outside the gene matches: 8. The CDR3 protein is CASSLAGTVPLGYTF. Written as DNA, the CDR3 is TGTGCCAGCAGCTTAGCTGGGACAGTCCCCCTTGGCTACACCTTC.

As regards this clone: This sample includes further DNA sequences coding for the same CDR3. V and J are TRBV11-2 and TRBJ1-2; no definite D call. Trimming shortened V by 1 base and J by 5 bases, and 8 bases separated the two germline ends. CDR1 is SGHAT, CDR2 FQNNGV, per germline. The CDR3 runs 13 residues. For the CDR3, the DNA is TGTGCCAGCAGCTTAGTTGCGGGTTATGGCTACACCTTC. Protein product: CASSLVAGYGYTF.

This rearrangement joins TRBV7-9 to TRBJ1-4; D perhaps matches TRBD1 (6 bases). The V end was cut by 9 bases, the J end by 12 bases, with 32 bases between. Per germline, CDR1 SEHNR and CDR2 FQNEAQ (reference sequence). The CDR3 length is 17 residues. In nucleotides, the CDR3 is TGTGCCAGTACTACATTCAGAGAAGACAGGATCAATGAGGAACTGTTTTTT. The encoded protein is CASTTFREDRINEELFF.

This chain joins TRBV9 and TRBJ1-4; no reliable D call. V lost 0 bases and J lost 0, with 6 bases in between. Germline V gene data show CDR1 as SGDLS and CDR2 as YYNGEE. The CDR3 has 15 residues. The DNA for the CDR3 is TGTGCCAGCAGCGTAGCGGGATCAACTAATGAAAAACTGTTTTTT. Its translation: CASSVAGSTNEKLFF.

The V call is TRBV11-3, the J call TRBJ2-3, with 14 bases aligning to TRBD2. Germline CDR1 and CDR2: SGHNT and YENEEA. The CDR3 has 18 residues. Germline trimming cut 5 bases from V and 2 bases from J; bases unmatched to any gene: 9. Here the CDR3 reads CASSLGTSGSTYTDTQYF. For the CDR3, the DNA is TGTGCCAGCAGCCTTGGGACTAGCGGGAGTACCTACACAGATACGCAGTATTTT.

In DNA, the CDR3 is TGTGCCAGCAGCTCAGGGGAGGATCGCTACGAGCAGTACTTC. This translates into CASSSGEDRYEQYF. The chain carries TRBV4-2 and TRBJ2-7; D possibly uses TRBD1 or TRBD2 (6 bases each). Germline lookup yields CDR1 LGHNA and CDR2 YNFKEQ. The V end was cut by 5 bases, the J end by 3 bases, with 14 bases between. CDR3 size: 14 residues.

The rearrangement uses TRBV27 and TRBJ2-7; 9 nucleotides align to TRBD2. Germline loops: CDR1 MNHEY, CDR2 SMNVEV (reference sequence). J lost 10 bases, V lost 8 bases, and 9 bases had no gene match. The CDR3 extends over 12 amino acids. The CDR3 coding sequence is TGTGCCAGCGGAAAACCGGGACTAGCTCAGTACTTC. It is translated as CASGKPGLAQYF.

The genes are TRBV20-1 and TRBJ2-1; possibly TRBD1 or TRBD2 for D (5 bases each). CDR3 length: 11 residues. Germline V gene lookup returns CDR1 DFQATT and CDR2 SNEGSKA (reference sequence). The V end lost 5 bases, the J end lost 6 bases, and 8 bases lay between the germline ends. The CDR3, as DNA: TGCAGTGCTCCAGGGAGCAATGAGCAGTTCTTC. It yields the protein CSAPGSNEQFF.

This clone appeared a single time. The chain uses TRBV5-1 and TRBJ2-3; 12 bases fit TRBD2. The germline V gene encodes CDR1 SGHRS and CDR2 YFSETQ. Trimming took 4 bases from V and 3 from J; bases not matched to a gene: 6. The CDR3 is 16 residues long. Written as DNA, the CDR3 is TGCGCCAGCAGCCGTGGACTAGCGGGATTGACAGATACGCAGTATTTT. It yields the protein CASSRGLAGLTDTQYF.

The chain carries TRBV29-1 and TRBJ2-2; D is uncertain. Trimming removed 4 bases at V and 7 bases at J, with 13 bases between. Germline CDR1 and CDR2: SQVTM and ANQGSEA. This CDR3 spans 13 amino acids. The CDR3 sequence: CSVVDAVGGELFF. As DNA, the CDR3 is TGCAGCGTTGTGGACGCGGTAGGCGGGGAGCTGTTTTTT.

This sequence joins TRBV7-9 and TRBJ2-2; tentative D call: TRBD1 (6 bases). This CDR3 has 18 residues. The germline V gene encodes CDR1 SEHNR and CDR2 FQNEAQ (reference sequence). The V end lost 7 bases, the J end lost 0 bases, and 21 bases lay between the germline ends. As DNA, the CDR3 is TGTGCCAGCATCCTGATAATAGGACAGACCTCGAACACCGGGGAGCTGTTTTTT. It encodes CASILIIGQTSNTGELFF.

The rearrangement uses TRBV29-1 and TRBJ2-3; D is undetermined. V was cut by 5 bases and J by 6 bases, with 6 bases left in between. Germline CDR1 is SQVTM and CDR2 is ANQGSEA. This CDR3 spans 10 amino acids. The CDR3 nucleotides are TGCAGCGTTTTTACTGATACGCAGTATTTT. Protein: CSVFTDTQYF.

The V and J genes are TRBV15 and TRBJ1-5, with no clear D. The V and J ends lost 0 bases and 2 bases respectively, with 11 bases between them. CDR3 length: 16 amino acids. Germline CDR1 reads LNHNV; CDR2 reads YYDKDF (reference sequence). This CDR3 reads CATSRDLPAGNQPQHF. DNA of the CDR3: TGTGCCACCAGCAGAGATCTTCCCGCAGGCAATCAGCCCCAGCATTTT.

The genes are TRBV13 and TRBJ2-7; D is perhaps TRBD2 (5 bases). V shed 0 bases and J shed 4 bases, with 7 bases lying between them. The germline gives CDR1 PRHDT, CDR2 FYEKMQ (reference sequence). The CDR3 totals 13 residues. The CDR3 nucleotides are TGTGCCAGCAGCTTAGGCGGGGAGTACGAGCAGTACTTC. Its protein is CASSLGGEYEQYF.